The TCR beta chain under discussion was sequenced for a study of blood T cell repertoires in COVID-19. Study-level background: Samples representing acute and convalescent COVID-19 were sourced from the United States, Italy and Spain. Sources were T cells, B-cell-depleted T cells, or PBMCs; the material itself was cDNA or gDNA.

Methods used by the authors: The authors estimated nucleated cell counts from reference gene primer amplification. The protocol was immunoSEQ multiplex PCR, while the TCRdb copy is restricted to in-frame clones and leaves out a portion. V and J calls and clone size follow that table, whereas D and trimming were derived from the DNA. This sample carries 70,000 or so clones, 88% of them seen once, and the ten largest clones take about 1.4%. The CDR3 loop spans 15 amino acids. Trimming took off 0 bases at V and 2 bases at J, with 10 bases between the two ends. Germline loops: CDR1 WNHNN, CDR2 SYGVQD (reference sequence).

The TCR comes from a human donor in a cohort sampled during active COVID-19. This chain connects TRBV10-1 to TRBJ2-5; TRBD2 is a possible D gene (5 bases). Sequencing was performed on peripheral blood. As DNA, the CDR3 is TGCGCCAGCAGTGAGTCAGCGGAATTACAAGAGACCCAGTACTTC. Its protein product is CASSESAELQETQYF.